This T cell receptor beta chain was obtained from a study of T cells in Graves' hyperthyroidism and ophthalmopathy. This clonotype was observed at least ten times. RNA transcripts were the template for amplifying TCR beta CDR3 regions. The study used the HTBI primer set for a first-round RT-PCR of the TCR CDR3. TCRdb called the multiplex PCR reads again in MiXCR, with one record for every CDR3 protein. The sample shows hundreds of thousands of distinct CDR3 sequences, approximately 15% of them seen only once. Patients with uncontrolled infections, other autoimmune diseases, pregnancy or lactation were excluded. The PBMCs were taken from around 9 ml of fresh peripheral blood. Source material: blood. This TCR came from a woman in her forties or fifties with Graves' ophthalmopathy.

CDR3 sequence (DNA): TGTGCCAGCAGCTTGCCCAACAGGGAAGATGGCTACACCTTC. It specifies CASSLPNREDGYTF. The chain joins TRBV7-9 to TRBJ1-2; TRBD1 is a possible D gene (6 bases). This CDR3 has 14 residues. V was trimmed by 3 bases and J by 6 bases, leaving 14 bases between them. Germline CDR1 and CDR2: SEHNR and FQNEAQ (reference sequence).